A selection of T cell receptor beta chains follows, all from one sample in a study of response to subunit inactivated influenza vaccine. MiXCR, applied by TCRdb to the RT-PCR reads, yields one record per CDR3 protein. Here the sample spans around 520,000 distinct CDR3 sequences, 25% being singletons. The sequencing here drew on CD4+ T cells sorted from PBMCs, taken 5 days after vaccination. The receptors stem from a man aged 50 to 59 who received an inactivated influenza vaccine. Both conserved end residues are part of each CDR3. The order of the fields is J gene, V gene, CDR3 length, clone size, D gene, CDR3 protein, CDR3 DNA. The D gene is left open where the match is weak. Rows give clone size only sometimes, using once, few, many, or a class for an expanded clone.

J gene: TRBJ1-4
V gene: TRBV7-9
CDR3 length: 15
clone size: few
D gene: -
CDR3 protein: CASSFPSATNEKLFF
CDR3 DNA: TGTGCCAGCAGCTTCCCCTCCGCAACTAATGAAAAACTGTTTTTT

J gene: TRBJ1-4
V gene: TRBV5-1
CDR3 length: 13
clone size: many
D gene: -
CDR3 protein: CASSLGAREKLFF
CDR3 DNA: TGCGCCAGCAGCTTGGGAGCGAGAGAAAAACTGTTTTTT

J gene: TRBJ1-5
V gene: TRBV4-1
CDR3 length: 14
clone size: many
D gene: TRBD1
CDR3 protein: CASSHQQGIQPQHF
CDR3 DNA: TGCGCCAGCAGCCACCAACAGGGGATTCAGCCCCAGCATTTT

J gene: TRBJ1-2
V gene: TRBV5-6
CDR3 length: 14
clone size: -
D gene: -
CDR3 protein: CASSLKGEADGYTF
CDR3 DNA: TGTGCCAGCAGCTTGAAAGGGGAGGCGGATGGCTACACCTTC

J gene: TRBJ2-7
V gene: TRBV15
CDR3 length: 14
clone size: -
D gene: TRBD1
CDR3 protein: CATRGQGPTYEQYF
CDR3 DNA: TGTGCCACCAGGGGACAGGGGCCTACCTACGAGCAGTACTTC

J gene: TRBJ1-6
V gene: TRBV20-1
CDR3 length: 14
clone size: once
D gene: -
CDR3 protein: CSARPGRPNSPLHF
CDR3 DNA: TGCAGTGCCAGACCGGGACGGCCAAATTCACCCCTCCACTTT

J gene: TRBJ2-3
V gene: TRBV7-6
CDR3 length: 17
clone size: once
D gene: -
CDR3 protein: CASSNGGGGLSTDTQYF
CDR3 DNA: TGTGCCAGCAGCAACGGGGGCGGGGGACTGAGCACAGATACGCAGTATTTT

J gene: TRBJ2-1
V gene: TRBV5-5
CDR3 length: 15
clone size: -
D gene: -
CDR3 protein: CASSFSADGYNEQFF
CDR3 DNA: TGTGCCAGCAGCTTCTCGGCGGATGGCTACAATGAGCAGTTCTTC

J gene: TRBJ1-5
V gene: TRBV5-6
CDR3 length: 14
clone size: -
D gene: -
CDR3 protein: CASSYRDGNQPQHF
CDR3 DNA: TGTGCCAGCAGTTACCGGGACGGCAATCAGCCCCAGCATTTT

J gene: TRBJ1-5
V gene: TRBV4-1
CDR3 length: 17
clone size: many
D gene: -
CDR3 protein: CASSQGTNLYSNQPQHF
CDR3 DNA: TGCGCCAGCAGCCAAGGCACGAACCTATATAGCAATCAGCCCCAGCATTTT

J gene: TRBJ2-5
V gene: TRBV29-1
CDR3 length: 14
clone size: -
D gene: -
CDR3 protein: CSVAPVKGGETQYF
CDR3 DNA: TGCAGCGTTGCCCCGGTGAAGGGGGGAGAGACCCAGTACTTC

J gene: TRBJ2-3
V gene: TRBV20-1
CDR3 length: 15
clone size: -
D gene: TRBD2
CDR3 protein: CSAVSGRYRTDTQYF
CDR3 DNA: TGCAGTGCAGTGAGCGGGAGGTACCGCACAGATACGCAGTATTTT

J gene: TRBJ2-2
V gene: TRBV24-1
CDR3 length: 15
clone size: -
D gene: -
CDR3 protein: CATSPSPVWTGELFF
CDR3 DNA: TGTGCCACCAGCCCTAGTCCAGTGTGGACCGGGGAGCTGTTTTTT

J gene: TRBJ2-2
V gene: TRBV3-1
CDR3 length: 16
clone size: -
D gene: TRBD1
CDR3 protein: CASSRTSRGRTGELFF
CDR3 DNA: TGTGCCAGCAGCAGGACGTCCAGGGGGCGAACCGGGGAGCTGTTTTTT

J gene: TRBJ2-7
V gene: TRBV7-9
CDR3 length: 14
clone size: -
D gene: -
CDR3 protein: CASSSEGYSYEQYF
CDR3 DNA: TGTGCCAGCAGCTCTGAGGGCTATTCCTACGAGCAGTACTTC

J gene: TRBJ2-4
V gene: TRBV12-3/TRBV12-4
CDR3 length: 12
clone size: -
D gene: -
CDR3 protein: CASSSSSNIQYF
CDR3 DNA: TGTGCCAGCAGTTCCTCCTCCAACATTCAGTACTTC

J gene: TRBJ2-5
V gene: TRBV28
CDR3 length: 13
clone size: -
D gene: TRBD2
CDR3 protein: CASRLWGGETQYF
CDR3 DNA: TGTGCCAGCAGGCTTTGGGGGGGGGAGACCCAGTACTTC

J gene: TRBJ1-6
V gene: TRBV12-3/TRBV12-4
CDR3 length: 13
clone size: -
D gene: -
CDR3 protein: CASRGDTNSPLHF
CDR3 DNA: TGTGCCAGCAGAGGGGACACTAATTCACCCCTCCACTTT

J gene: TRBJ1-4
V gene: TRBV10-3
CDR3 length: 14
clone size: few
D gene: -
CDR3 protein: CAIRPSTRDEKLFF
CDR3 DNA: TGTGCCATCCGTCCCTCAACCCGGGATGAAAAACTGTTTTTT

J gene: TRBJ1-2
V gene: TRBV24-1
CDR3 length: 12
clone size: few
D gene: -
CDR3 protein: CATSDFAYGYTF
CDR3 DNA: TGTGCCACCAGTGATTTCGCCTATGGCTACACCTTC

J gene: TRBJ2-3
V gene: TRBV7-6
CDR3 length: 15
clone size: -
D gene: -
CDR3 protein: CASSPLGTFSDTQYF
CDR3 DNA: TGTGCCAGCAGCCCCTTAGGGACCTTCTCAGATACGCAGTATTTT

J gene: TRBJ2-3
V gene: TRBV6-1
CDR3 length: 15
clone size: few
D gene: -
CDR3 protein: CASSDRRGRTDTQYF
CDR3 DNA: TGTGCCAGCAGTGACCGGCGGGGACGCACAGATACGCAGTATTTT

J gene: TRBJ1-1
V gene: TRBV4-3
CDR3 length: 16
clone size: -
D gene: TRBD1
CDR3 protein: CASSPSVGGGNTEAFF
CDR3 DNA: TGCGCCAGCAGCCCCTCCGTAGGGGGCGGGAACACTGAAGCTTTCTTT